This section outlines one T cell receptor (beta chain) sequence together with its context. Its antigen is as yet unknown. There are 11 residues in the CDR3. V was clipped by 3 bases and J by 6 bases, with 6 bases between them. Per the germline V gene, CDR1 is SGHRS and CDR2 is YFSETQ. This specimen comes from a study of CD8 T cells in Susac syndrome. Whole-study results and caveats: The total CD8+ repertoires contained roughly 17 Susac-specific public clones, and the CD8+ TEMRA repertoires contained five.

Definite or probable Susac syndrome was diagnosed using recently defined diagnostic criteria. The CD8+ and CD4+ T cells were isolated magnetically using a negative isolation approach, whereas the TEMRA cells were enriched by FACS. Random-hexamer reverse transcription was applied to about 0.5 to 1 ug RNA. TCR beta CDR3 was amplified by immunoSEQ multiplex PCR. This amplification extended across 54 Vbeta and 13 Jbeta segments. TCRdb redid the calling of the immunoSEQ multiplex PCR reads with MiXCR, one entry per CDR3 protein. This sample has approximately 190,000 distinct CDR3 sequences, with about 95% found just once.

The chain links TRBV5-1 to TRBJ1-2, with D unresolved. Sequenced input: CD8+ T cells from PBMCs. The clonotype comes from a human donor with Susac syndrome. This CDR3 is CASSSPDGYTF. The CDR3 DNA sequence: TGCGCCAGCAGCTCCCCGGATGGCTACACCTTC.